This T cell receptor (beta chain) is from a study of T cells in Graves' hyperthyroidism and ophthalmopathy. The TCR beta CDR3 regions underwent amplification using RNA transcripts as the source. When the TCR CDR3 underwent first-round RT-PCR, the HTBI primer set was used. TCRdb analysed the multiplex PCR reads with MiXCR anew, one entry per CDR3 protein. Of about 700,000 distinct CDR3 sequences in the sample, about 15% were seen once. V gave up 7 bases and J gave up 7 bases, with 16 bases separating them. The CDR3 is 13 residues long. Germline CDR1 LNHDA, CDR2 SQIVND (reference sequence). The TCR comes from a young woman with Graves' hyperthyroidism. Sequencing was done on a sample of blood. The chain combines TRBV19 with TRBJ1-1; possible D gene TRBD1, 5 bases. The CDR3 bases are TGTGCCAGTACCGACTACCAGGGATTTGAAGCTTTCTTT. This translates into CASTDYQGFEAFF. Together with reference TRBV19 and TRBJ1-1, the CDR3 gives the full variable domain: DGGITQSPKYLFRKEGQNVTLSCEQNLNHDAMYWYRQDPGQGLRLIYYSQIVNDFQKGDIAEGYSVSREKKESFPLTVTSAQKNPTAFYLCASTDYQGFEAFFGQGTRLTVV.